The sequence of this T cell receptor beta chain was determined in a study of cytomegalovirus exposure and HLA in healthy donors. It was with 60 Vbeta and 13 Jbeta primers that the PCR ran. Profiled with immunoSEQ multiplex PCR; TCRdb holds only in-frame clones, not every one. The repertoire has 150,000 to 200,000 clones, roughly 76% of them found once; the top ten carry approximately 2.1%. Germline lookup yields CDR1 MNHNS and CDR2 SASEGT. V lost 8 bases and J lost 8; bases outside the gene matches: 10. The length of the CDR3 is 15 residues. V is TRBV6-1 and J is TRBJ1-6; TRBD1 matches 9 bases. Input material: PBMCs. The sequence came from a male donor in good health and CMV-seronegative. Here the CDR3 DNA reads TGTGCCAGCGAAAGCCAAACAGGGGGCGATTCACCCCTCCACTTT. It encodes CASESQTGGDSPLHF.